Following are 20 T cell receptor beta chains from one sample sequenced in a study of blood T cell repertoires in COVID-19. The assay was immunoSEQ multiplex PCR, and TCRdb's table has in-frame clones only and misses some. The sample lists about 94,000 clones, around 80% occurring once. Input material: peripheral blood. Receptor source: a human donor in a cohort sampled during active COVID-19.

As for this clone: The junction does not match germline at one end; this may be a read error. DNA of the CDR3: TGTGCCAGCAGTGAATCAGGGGGCAAGCAGCCCCAGCATTTT. Translated: CASSESGGKQPQHF. The V call is TRBV6-1, the J call TRBJ1-5, with 8 positions matching TRBD1. CDR3 length: 14 residues. CDR1 is MNHNS, CDR2 SASEGT, per germline.

The chain links TRBV28 to TRBJ2-6; D is undetermined. Germline V gene data show CDR1 as MDHEN and CDR2 as SYDVKM. This CDR3 contains 15 residues. The V end was cut by 7 bases, the J end by 0 bases, with 10 bases between. CDR3 nucleotide sequence: TGTGCCAGCAACCCCTCCAGCTCTGGGGCCAACGTCCTGACTTTC. The encoded protein is CASNPSSSGANVLTF.

The gene calls are TRBV6-6 and TRBJ2-7; no clear D. Deletions cut 6 bases from V and 2 bases from J, with 8 bases between. Germline V CDR1 and CDR2: MNHNY, SVGAGI (reference sequence). The CDR3 has 12 residues. CDR3 loop: CASSIEPYEQYF. In DNA, the CDR3 is TGTGCCAGCAGCATCGAGCCCTACGAGCAGTACTTC.

The chain uses TRBV28 and TRBJ2-7; 11 nucleotides match TRBD2. V dropped 5 bases and J dropped 0; count of bases not matched to a gene: 6. CDR3 length: 16 residues. Looked up from germline, CDR1 is MDHEN and CDR2 is SYDVKM. CDR3 in DNA: TGTGCCAGCAGTAGACTAGCGGGAATTGGCTCCTACGAGCAGTACTTC. It yields the protein CASSRLAGIGSYEQYF.

The genes are TRBV28 and TRBJ1-1; TRBD1 matches 8 bases. This CDR3 has 13 residues. Germline V gene data show CDR1 as MDHEN and CDR2 as SYDVKM. Trimming took 6 bases from V and 5 from J; bases not matched to a gene: 5. The CDR3 sequence is CASSRTGTTEAFF. The CDR3 bases are TGTGCCAGCAGCCGGACAGGGACAACTGAAGCTTTCTTT. Looking up the rest from reference TRBV28 and TRBJ1-1 gives the full variable domain: DVKVTQSSRYLVKRTGEKVFLECVQDMDHENMFWYRQDPGLGLRLIYFSYDVKMKEKGDIPEGYSVSREKKERFSLILESASTNQTSMYLCASSRTGTTEAFFGQGTRLTVV.

There are a few counts of this clone. Other nucleotide sequences in the sample specify the same CDR3. V usage is TRBV3-1 (or the pseudogene TRBV3-2) and J usage is TRBJ1-4; 9 bases match TRBD1. Germline CDR1 is LGHDT and CDR2 is YNNKEL (reference sequence). J lost 5 bases, V lost 3 bases, and 4 bases had no gene match. CDR3 length equals 15 residues. CDR3 coding DNA: TGTGCCAGCAGCCATTCCGGGACAGGGAATGAAAAACTGTTTTTT. Translation: CASSHSGTGNEKLFF.

This clone was seen many times. V and J are TRBV2 and TRBJ2-6; D unclear. Germline lookup yields CDR1 SNHLY and CDR2 FYNNEI. The CDR3 runs 14 residues. V lost 7 bases, J lost 4 bases, and 11 bases lay in between. The CDR3 bases are TGTGCCAGCATCCCCGCTCGGGGGGCCAACGTCCTGACTTTC. It translates to CASIPARGANVLTF.

The chain recombines TRBV10-3 with TRBJ1-2; 7 nucleotides agree with TRBD1. V was pared by 0 bases and J by 4 bases, with 2 bases of the junction left unmatched. Germline CDR1 and CDR2: ENHRY and SYGVKD. The CDR3 runs to 14 residues. The DNA for the CDR3 is TGTGCCATCAGTGAGTCACGGGACAGCTATGGCTACACCTTC. This sequence encodes CAISESRDSYGYTF.

The chain has TRBV12-3 or TRBV12-4 and TRBJ2-7; a weak D match, TRBD1 (6 bases). The CDR3 has 13 residues. Trimming removed 5 bases at V and 3 bases at J, with 11 bases between. This CDR3 reads CASSDDRNYEQYF. The CDR3, as DNA: TGTGCCAGCAGTGACGACAGGAACTACGAGCAGTACTTC.

The chain uses TRBV27 and TRBJ1-2, with D perhaps matching TRBD1 (6 bases). The CDR3 sequence is 17 residues long. V lost 4 bases and J lost 7, with 25 bases in between. The germline CDR1 and CDR2 sequences are MNHEY and SMNVEV (reference sequence). The CDR3 DNA sequence: TGTGCCAGCAGTTCTGACAGGACTCTCATCCTTCGTCCTGGCTACACCTTC. Translating gives CASSSDRTLILRPGYTF.

Notes on this clone: Germline and junction disagree at one end, which may indicate a read error. The rearrangement joins TRBV7-9 to TRBJ2-1; TRBD1 is a possible D gene (6 bases). Per the germline V gene, CDR1 is SEHNR and CDR2 is FQNEAQ (reference sequence). The CDR3 length is 13 residues. The CDR3 spells CASSLGADRFSVF. The DNA of the CDR3 is TGTGCCAGCAGCTTAGGGGCCGACAGGTTTTCTGTCTTC.

The chain joins TRBV18 to TRBJ1-3; D is possibly TRBD1 (6 bases). Germline CDR1 is KGHSH and CDR2 is LQKENI. Trimming shortened V by 3 bases and J by 12 bases, and 9 bases separated the two germline ends. This CDR3 has 11 residues. Here the CDR3 DNA reads TGTGCCAGCTCACCCCAGGGGCACATATATTTT. Amino acid sequence: CASSPQGHIYF.

The gene calls are TRBV5-6 and TRBJ2-3; D is possibly TRBD2 (6 bases). Germline values: CDR1 SGHDT, CDR2 YYEEEE. The CDR3 is 14 amino acids. The V end lost 4 bases, the J end lost 2 bases, and 11 bases lay between the germline ends. CDR3 residues: CASSPSGVTDTQYF. The CDR3 DNA reads TGTGCCAGCAGCCCCTCGGGGGTCACAGATACGCAGTATTTT.

The chain has TRBV2 and TRBJ2-3; possible D gene TRBD2, 5 bases. The CDR3 extends over 15 amino acids. Per the germline V gene, CDR1 is SNHLY and CDR2 is FYNNEI. Trimming took 3 bases from V and 4 from J, leaving 14 bases between them. The CDR3, as DNA: TGTGCCAGCAGTGATCGGACTCCCGGGGCAGATACGCAGTATTTT. The encoded protein is CASSDRTPGADTQYF.

The rearrangement joins TRBV3-1 (or the pseudogene TRBV3-2) to TRBJ2-2; 10 bases fit TRBD2. Germline values: CDR1 LGHDT, CDR2 YNNKEL (reference sequence). CDR3 length equals 14 residues. CDR3 coding DNA: TGTGCGGCCAGGACTAGCGGCGTCACCGGGGAGCTGTTTTTT. Protein product: CAARTSGVTGELFF.

The V and J genes are TRBV5-1 and TRBJ2-5, with 11 nucleotides matching TRBD1. Per the germline V gene, CDR1 is SGHRS and CDR2 is YFSETQ. This CDR3 spans 15 amino acids. Trimming took 0 bases from V and 5 from J; bases not matched to a gene: 3. CDR3 DNA: TGCGCCAGCAGCTTGGGGACAGGGGGCGCTGAGACCCAGTACTTC. It yields the protein CASSLGTGGAETQYF.

The chain joins TRBV6-5 to TRBJ2-1, with D maybe TRBD2 (5 bases). The CDR3 spans 15 residues. V lost 7 bases to trimming and J lost 0 bases, with 13 bases between them. Germline V gene data show CDR1 as MNHEY and CDR2 as SVGAGI. The chain's CDR3 is CASTLTGTSYNEQFF. Here the CDR3 DNA reads TGTGCCAGCACGTTAACGGGAACCTCCTACAATGAGCAGTTCTTC.

This clone was counted once. The CDR3 protein is CASSQDSGRAVEQYF. CDR3 nucleotide sequence: TGTGCCAGCAGCCAAGATAGTGGGAGGGCCGTCGAGCAGTACTTC. The rearrangement links TRBV3-1 (or the pseudogene TRBV3-2) to TRBJ2-7, with TRBD2 matching 7 bases. There are 15 residues in the CDR3. After removal of 0 bases from V and 6 bases from J, the junction contained 8 bases not matched to a gene. Germline CDR1 is LGHDT and CDR2 is YNNKEL (reference sequence).

The rearrangement links TRBV3-1 (or the pseudogene TRBV3-2) to TRBJ1-6; D is perhaps TRBD1 (6 bases). Per the germline V gene, CDR1 is LGHDT and CDR2 is YNNKEL (reference sequence). The CDR3 has 14 residues. With 1 base removed from V and 7 bases from J, the gap between germline ends came to 8 bases. The CDR3 reads CASSQGQANSPLHF. Written as DNA, the CDR3 is TGTGCCAGCAGCCAAGGACAGGCCAATTCACCCCTCCACTTT.

This chain connects TRBV6-1 to TRBJ2-7, with unresolved D. V lost 1 base, J lost 3 bases, and 10 bases lay in between. From germline, CDR1 is MNHNS and CDR2 SASEGT. The CDR3 is made up of 14 amino acids. CDR3 protein: CASSEGRVGYEQYF. DNA of the CDR3: TGTGCCAGCAGTGAAGGACGGGTAGGCTACGAGCAGTACTTC.